The sequence of this TCR beta chain was determined in a study of blood T cell repertoires in COVID-19. For the study at large: Spain, Italy and the United States supplied samples that represented acute and convalescent COVID-19. T cells, B-cell-depleted T cells, or PBMCs supplied cDNA or gDNA.

Source study methods: Amplifying reference gene primers gave estimates of nucleated cell counts. Assay used: immunoSEQ multiplex PCR; TCRdb lists only in-frame clones, some missing. V, J and clone size derive from that table, while D and trimming were established from the DNA sequence. Among roughly 200,000 clones, 65% to 90% were seen once, and the ten largest hold 5.9%. CDR3 length: 14 amino acids. Per germline, CDR1 SGHVS and CDR2 FQNEAQ. Unmatched junction bases numbered 6, after V lost 5 bases and J lost 6 bases. The V and J genes are TRBV7-8 and TRBJ1-2, with 10 positions matching TRBD1. The material sequenced was peripheral blood. This clonotype was obtained from an elderly man with acute or convalescent COVID-19. As DNA, the CDR3 is TGTGCCAGCAGCCTCGACAGGGGGCTAGATGGCTACACCTTC. It translates to CASSLDRGLDGYTF.